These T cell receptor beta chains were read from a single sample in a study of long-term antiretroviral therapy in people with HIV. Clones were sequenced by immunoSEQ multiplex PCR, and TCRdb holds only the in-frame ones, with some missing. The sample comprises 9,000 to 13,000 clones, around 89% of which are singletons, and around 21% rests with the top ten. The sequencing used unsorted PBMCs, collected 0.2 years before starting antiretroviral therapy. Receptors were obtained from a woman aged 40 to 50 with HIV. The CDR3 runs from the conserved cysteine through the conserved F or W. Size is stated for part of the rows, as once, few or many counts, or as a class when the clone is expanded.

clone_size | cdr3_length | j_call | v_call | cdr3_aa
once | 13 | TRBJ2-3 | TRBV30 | CAWSRTHTDTQYF
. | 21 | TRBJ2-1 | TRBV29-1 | CSVEAGAGLAGGRSSYNEQFF
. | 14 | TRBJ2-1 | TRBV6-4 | CASSEDSSYNEQFF
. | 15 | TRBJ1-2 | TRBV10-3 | CAISESGGAHYGYTF
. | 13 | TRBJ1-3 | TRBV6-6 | CASKAESGNTIYF
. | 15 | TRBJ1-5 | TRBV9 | CASSRDRAASQPQHF
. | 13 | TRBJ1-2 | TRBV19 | CASRSQGIGGYTF
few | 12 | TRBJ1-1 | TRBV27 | CASSTQNTEAFF
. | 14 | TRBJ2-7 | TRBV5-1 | CASSPGTLSYEQYF
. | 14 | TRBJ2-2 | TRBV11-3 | CASSLSGVAGELFF
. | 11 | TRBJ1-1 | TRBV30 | CAWSRNTEAFF
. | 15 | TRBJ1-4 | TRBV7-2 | CASSVGVRGNEKLFF
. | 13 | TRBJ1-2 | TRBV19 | CASRPDSPYGYTF
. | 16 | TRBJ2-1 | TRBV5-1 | CASSLGGLTLYNEQFF
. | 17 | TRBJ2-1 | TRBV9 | CASSAPRLAGANNEQFF
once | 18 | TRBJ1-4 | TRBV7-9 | CASSLAWNTGTAGEKLFF
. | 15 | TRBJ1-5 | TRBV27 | CASSFAGVRNQPQHF
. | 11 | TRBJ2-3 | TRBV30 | CAWGKGDTQYF
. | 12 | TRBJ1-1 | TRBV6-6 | CASRGGGTEAFF
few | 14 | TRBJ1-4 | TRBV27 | CASQWRQGNEKLFF
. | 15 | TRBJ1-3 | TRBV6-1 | CASSLGYEPGNTIYF
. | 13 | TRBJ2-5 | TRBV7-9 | CASRPYIAETQYF
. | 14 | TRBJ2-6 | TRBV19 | CASSPGAGANVLTF